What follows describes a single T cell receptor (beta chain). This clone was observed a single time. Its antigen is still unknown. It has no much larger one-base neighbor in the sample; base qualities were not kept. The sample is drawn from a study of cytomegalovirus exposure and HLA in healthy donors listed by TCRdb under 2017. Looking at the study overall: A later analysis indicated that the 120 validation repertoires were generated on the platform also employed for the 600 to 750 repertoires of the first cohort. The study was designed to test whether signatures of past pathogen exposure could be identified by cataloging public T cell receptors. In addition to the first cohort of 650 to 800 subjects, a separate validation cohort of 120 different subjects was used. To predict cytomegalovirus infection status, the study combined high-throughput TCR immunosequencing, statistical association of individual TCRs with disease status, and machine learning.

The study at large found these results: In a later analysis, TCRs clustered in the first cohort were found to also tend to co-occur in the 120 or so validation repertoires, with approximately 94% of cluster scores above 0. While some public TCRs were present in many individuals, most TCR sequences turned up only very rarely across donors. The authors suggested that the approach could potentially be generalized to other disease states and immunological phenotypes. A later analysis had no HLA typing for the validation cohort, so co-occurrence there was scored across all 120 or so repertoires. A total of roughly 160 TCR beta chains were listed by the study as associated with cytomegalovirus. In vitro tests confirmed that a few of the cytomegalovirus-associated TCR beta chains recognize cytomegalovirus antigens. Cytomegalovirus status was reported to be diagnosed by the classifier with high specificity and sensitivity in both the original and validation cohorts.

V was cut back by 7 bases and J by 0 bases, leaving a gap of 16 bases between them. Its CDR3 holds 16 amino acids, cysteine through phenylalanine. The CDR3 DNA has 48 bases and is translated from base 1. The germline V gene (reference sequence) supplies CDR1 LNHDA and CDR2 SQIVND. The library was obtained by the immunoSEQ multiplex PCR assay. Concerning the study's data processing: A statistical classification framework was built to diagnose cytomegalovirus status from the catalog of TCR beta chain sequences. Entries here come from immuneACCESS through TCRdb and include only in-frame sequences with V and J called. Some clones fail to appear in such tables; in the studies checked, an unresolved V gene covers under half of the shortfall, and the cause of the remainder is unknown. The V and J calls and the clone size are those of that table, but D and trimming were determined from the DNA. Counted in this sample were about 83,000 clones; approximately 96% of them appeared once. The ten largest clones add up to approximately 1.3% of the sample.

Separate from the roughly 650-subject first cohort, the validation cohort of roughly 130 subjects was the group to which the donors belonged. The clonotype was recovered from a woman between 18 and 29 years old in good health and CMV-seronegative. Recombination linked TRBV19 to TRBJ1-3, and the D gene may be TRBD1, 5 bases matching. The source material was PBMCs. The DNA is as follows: TGTGCCAGTACCCCCCAACAGGCTATCTCTGGAAACACCATATATTTT. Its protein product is CASTPQQAISGNTIYF.